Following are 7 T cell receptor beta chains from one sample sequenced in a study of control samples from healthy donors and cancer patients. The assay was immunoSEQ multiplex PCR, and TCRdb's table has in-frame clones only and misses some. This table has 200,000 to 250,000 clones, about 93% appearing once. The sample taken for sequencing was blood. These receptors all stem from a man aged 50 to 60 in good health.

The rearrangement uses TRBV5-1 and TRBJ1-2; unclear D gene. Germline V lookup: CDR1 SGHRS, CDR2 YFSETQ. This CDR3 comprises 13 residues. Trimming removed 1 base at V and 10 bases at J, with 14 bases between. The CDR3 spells CASSLSPDSDYTF. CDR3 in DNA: TGCGCCAGCAGCTTGAGTCCAGATTCGGACTACACCTTC.

CDR3 amino acids: CASVGRGLTEAFF. DNA for the CDR3: TGTGCCAGCGTCGGCAGGGGGCTCACTGAAGCTTTCTTT. The chain has TRBV3-1 (or the pseudogene TRBV3-2) and TRBJ1-1, with 8 bases identical to TRBD1. V gave up 8 bases and J gave up 4 bases; unmatched junction bases: 6. The CDR3 spans 13 residues. The germline V gene encodes CDR1 LGHDT and CDR2 YNNKEL (reference sequence).

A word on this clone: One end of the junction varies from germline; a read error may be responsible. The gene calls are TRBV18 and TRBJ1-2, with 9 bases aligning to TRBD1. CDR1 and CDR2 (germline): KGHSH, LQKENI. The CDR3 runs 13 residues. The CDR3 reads CASSPQGAAGYTF. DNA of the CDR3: TGTGCCAGCTCTCCACAGGGGGCGGCTGGCTACACCTTC.

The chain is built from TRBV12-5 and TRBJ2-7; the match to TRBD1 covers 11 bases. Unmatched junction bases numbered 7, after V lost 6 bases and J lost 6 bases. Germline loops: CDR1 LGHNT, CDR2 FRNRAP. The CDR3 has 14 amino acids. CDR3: CASGSGTGGSEQYF. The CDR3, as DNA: TGTGCTAGTGGCTCCGGGACAGGGGGGTCCGAGCAGTACTTC.

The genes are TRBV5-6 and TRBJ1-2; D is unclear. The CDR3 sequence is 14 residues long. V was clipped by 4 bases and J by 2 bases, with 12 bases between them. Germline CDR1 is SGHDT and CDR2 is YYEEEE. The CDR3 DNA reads TGTGCCAGCAGCCCGCCTAAGGGAAACTATGGCTACACCTTC. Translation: CASSPPKGNYGYTF.

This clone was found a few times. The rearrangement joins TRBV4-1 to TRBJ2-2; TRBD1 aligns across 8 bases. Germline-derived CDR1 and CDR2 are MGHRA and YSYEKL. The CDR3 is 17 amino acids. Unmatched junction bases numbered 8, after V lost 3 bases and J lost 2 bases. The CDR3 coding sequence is TGCGCCAGCAGCCATCCAGCAGGGGGCGTCAACACCGGGGAGCTGTTTTTT. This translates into CASSHPAGGVNTGELFF.

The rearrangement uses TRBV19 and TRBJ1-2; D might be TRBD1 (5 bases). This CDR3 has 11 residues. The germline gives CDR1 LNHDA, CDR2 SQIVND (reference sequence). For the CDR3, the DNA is TGTGCGGCGGGGGGTTTTTATGGCTACACCTTC. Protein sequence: CAAGGFYGYTF.